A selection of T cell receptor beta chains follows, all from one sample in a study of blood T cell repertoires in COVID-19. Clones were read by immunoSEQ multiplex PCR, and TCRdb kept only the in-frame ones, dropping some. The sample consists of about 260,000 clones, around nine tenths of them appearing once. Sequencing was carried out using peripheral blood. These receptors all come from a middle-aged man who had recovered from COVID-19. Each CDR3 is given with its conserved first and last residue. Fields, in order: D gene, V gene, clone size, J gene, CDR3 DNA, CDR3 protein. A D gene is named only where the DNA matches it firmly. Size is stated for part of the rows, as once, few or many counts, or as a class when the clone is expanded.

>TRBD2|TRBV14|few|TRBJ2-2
TGTGCCAGCAGGAAAGCGGGGACCGGGGAGCTGTTTTTT
CASRKAGTGELFF
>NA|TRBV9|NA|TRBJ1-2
TGTGCCAGCAGCGTTTCAGGGGCACCCGGGCTCGATGGCTACACCTTC
CASSVSGAPGLDGYTF
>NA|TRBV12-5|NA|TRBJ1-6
TGTGCTAGTGGTCTACAGGGCTATTCACCCCTCCACTTT
CASGLQGYSPLHF
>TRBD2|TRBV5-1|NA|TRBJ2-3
TGCGCCAGCAGCCCGGCAGTAGCGGGAGTGGAGGTCACAGATACGCAGTATTTT
CASSPAVAGVEVTDTQYF
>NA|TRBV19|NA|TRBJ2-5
TGTGCCAGTAGTATAGGAGGGGTGGGGGCCCAAGAGACCCAGTACTTC
CASSIGGVGAQETQYF
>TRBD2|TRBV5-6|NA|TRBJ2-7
TGTGCCAGCAGCCTTACCGGGGGGGCCAAGTACGAGCAGTACTTC
CASSLTGGAKYEQYF
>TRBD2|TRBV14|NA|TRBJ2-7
TGTGCCAGCAGCCAAGAACTAGCGGGCAAACCATACGAGCAGTACTTC
CASSQELAGKPYEQYF
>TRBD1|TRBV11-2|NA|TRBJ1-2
TGTGCCAGCAGCTTAGCTTCCAGGGGGCGGGATGGCTACACCTTC
CASSLASRGRDGYTF
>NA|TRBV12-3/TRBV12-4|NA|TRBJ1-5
TGTGCCAGCAGTAGTAACAGGGAACGGCCCCAGCATTTT
CASSSNRERPQHF
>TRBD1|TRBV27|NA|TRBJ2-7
TGTGCCAGCAGTTTAGGTCTGGGGACAGGGCTTGAGCAGTACTTC
CASSLGLGTGLEQYF
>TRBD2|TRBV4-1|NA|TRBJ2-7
TGCGCCAGCAGCCATCTAGCGGGAGGGGCCTACGAGCAGTACTTC
CASSHLAGGAYEQYF
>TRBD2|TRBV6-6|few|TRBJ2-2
TGTGCCAGCAGTTACTGGGGAGGGTTGGACACCGGGGAGCTGTTTTTT
CASSYWGGLDTGELFF
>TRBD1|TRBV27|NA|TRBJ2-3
TGTGCCAGCAGTTTACGGATGGACAGGGGGCAGGCAGATACGCAGTATTTT
CASSLRMDRGQADTQYF
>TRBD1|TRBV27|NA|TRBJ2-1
TGTGCCAGCAGTACCAGATTGGACAGGGGTGGGGATGAGCAGTTCTTC
CASSTRLDRGGDEQFF
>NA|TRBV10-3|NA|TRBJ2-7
TGTGCCATCAGTGAGTCCATGTTGAGGAGCTCCTACGAGCAGTACTTC
CAISESMLRSSYEQYF
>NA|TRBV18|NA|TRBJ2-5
TGTGCCAGCTCACCACCGACGACTAGGCAAGAGACCCAGTACTTC
CASSPPTTRQETQYF